This entry concerns a single T cell receptor (beta chain). Its target is unknown. The V gene's germline CDR1 is SEHNR and CDR2 FQNEAQ (reference sequence). The CDR3 is 17 residues long. The J segment lost 4 bases and the V segment lost 4 bases, leaving 13 bases of the junction unmatched. Expressed TCRB transcripts got sequenced, as all isolated RNA was reverse transcribed. Repertoires were generated with immunoSEQ multiplex PCR, while TCRdb's copy carries only in-frame clones and drops some. Here the sample spans fewer than 450,000 clones, less than 15% being singletons. The record originates from a study of beta chain features in type 1 diabetes. The overall study: Examined across all samples were about 110 million sorted cells. Points from the study as a whole: More deletions and fewer insertions at VDJ junctions were seen in type 1 diabetes patients. Type 1 diabetes patients had TCRB CDR3s that were shorter (moderately but significantly so) in all four CD4+ subsets.

The chain recombines TRBV7-9 with TRBJ1-2, with 9 bases lining up with TRBD1. The specimen sequenced was naive CD4+ T cells from blood. This TCR was sampled from a woman between 18 and 29 years old with type 1 diabetes. The DNA for the CDR3 is TGTGCCAGCAGCTCCCGTTCTAACCGGGACAGGGTCTATGGCTACACCTTC. Protein: CASSSRSNRDRVYGYTF. The full variable domain, with the rest looked up from reference TRBV7-9 and TRBJ1-2, is DTGVSQNPRHKITKRGQNVTFRCDPISEHNRLYWYRQTLGQGPEFLTYFQNEAQLEKSRLLSDRFSAERPKGSFSTLEIQRTEQGDSAMYLCASSSRSNRDRVYGYTFGSGTRLTVV.